The 31 T cell receptor beta chains in this list originate from one sample, sequenced in a study of T cell responses to AZD1222 COVID-19 vaccine. Profiled with immunoSEQ multiplex PCR; TCRdb holds only in-frame clones, not every one. This table has fewer than 110,000 clones, approximately 92% appearing once. Sequencing was performed on peripheral blood, taken 28 days after the second AZD1222 dose. Source of these receptors: an adult who received the AZD1222 COVID-19 vaccine.

V usage is TRBV30 and J usage is TRBJ2-5; D may be TRBD2 (5 bases). V dropped 1 base and J dropped 5 bases, with 8 bases sitting between them. Germline CDR1 is GTSNPN and CDR2 is SVGIG (reference sequence). The CDR3 loop spans 12 amino acids. CDR3 amino acids: CAWSASGETQYF. CDR3 coding DNA: TGTGCCTGGAGTGCTTCGGGGGAGACCCAGTACTTC.

The genes are TRBV7-2 and TRBJ2-1; 10 bases map to TRBD2. Germline V gene sequence: CDR1 SGHTA, CDR2 FQGNSA. V gave up 1 base and J gave up 7 bases; unmatched junction bases: 4. CDR3 length: 15 amino acids. The CDR3 nucleotides read TGTGCCAGCAGCTTAGTTCGACTAGCGGGTAATGAGCAGTTCTTC. This codes for CASSLVRLAGNEQFF.

The V gene is TRBV6-5, the J gene TRBJ1-1, with 9 bases lining up with TRBD1. Germline CDR1 and CDR2: MNHEY and SVGAGI. There are 14 residues in the CDR3. The DNA for the CDR3 is TGTGCGGCACGAGGGACAGGGTTGTTCACTGAAGCTTTCTTT. Translation: CAARGTGLFTEAFF.

The rearrangement uses TRBV9 and TRBJ2-7; D possibly corresponds to TRBD1 (5 bases). CDR1 and CDR2 from the germline V gene are SGDLS and YYNGEE. Deletions cut 4 bases from V and 4 bases from J, with 18 bases between. The CDR3 loop spans 15 amino acids. The CDR3 sequence: CASSPSPDRTYEQYF. CDR3 bases: TGTGCCAGCAGCCCCTCCCCCGACAGAACATACGAGCAGTACTTC. Full variable domain (missing parts from reference TRBV9 and TRBJ2-7): DSGVTQTPKHLITATGQRVTLRCSPRSGDLSVYWYQQSLDQGLQFLIQYYNGEERAKGNILERFSAQQFPDLHSELNLSSLELGDSALYFCASSPSPDRTYEQYFGPGTRLTVT.

The chain has TRBV11-1 and TRBJ1-2; 10 nucleotides line up with TRBD1. V was clipped by 2 bases and J by 7 bases; unmatched bases: 4. CDR1 SGHAT and CDR2 FQDESV come from the germline V gene (reference sequence). This CDR3 is built from 14 residues. The CDR3 reads CASSLSGTGVGYTF. DNA of the CDR3: TGTGCCAGCAGCTTATCCGGGACAGGGGTTGGCTACACCTTC.

This chain links TRBV13 with TRBJ2-3, with D perhaps matching TRBD1 (5 bases). Germline loops: CDR1 PRHDT, CDR2 FYEKMQ (reference sequence). The CDR3 spans 16 residues. Between the trimmed V and J ends, which lost 1 base and 1 base, there was a span of 12 bases. This chain's CDR3 is CASSLVVGRRTDTQYF. The CDR3 nucleotides are TGTGCCAGCAGCTTAGTAGTGGGGCGACGCACAGATACGCAGTATTTT.

The rearrangement joins TRBV19 to TRBJ1-6; 10 bases align to TRBD1. Germline CDR1 reads LNHDA; CDR2 reads SQIVND (reference sequence). CDR3 length equals 16 residues. The junction had 6 bases not matched to a gene; V was cut back by 3 bases and J by 7 bases. For the CDR3, the DNA is TGTGCCAGTAGTATCCGGACAGGGGGAGGAAATTCACCCCTCCACTTT. It specifies CASSIRTGGGNSPLHF.

The chain uses TRBV29-1 and TRBJ2-3; 9 bases fit TRBD1. Losses at the gene ends were 6 bases for V and 4 bases for J; bases not matched to a gene: 11. CDR3 size: 15 residues. CDR1 SQVTM and CDR2 ANQGSEA come from the germline V gene. This chain's CDR3 is CSVQAGTGFADTQYF. CDR3 nucleotide sequence: TGCAGCGTCCAGGCCGGGACAGGGTTCGCAGATACGCAGTATTTT.

The rearrangement links TRBV7-3 to TRBJ1-6; D unclear. Germline loops: CDR1 SGHTA, CDR2 FQGTGA. V dropped 1 base and J dropped 1 base, with 5 bases sitting between them. This CDR3 contains 15 residues. DNA for the CDR3: TGTGCCAGCAGCTTAATGGATTCCTATAATTCACCCCTCCACTTT. Encoded protein: CASSLMDSYNSPLHF.

CDR3 sequence reads: CASSLIGGRAGEQFF. DNA for the CDR3: TGTGCCAGCAGCTTAATTGGCGGGAGGGCCGGTGAGCAGTTCTTC. The rearrangement links TRBV11-2 to TRBJ2-1; 9 nucleotides match TRBD2. Germline V gene lookup returns CDR1 SGHAT and CDR2 FQNNGV. V lost 2 bases to trimming and J lost 9 bases; unmatched junction nucleotides: 8. The CDR3 is 15 residues long. Full variable domain (rest looked up from reference TRBV11-2 and TRBJ2-1): EAGVAQSPRYKIIEKRQSVAFWCNPISGHATLYWYQQILGQGPKLLIQFQNNGVVDDSQLPKDRFSAERLKGVDSTLKIQPAKLEDSAVYLCASSLIGGRAGEQFFGPGTRLTVL.

The chain links TRBV6-2 or TRBV6-3 to TRBJ2-5, with D perhaps TRBD2 (7 bases). Trimming pared 2 bases from V and 2 bases from J, leaving 9 bases between. Germline V gives CDR1 MNHEY, CDR2 SVGEGT. The CDR3 is 14 residues long. CDR3 in DNA: TGTGCCAGCAGTTACAGGGGGGGGCAAGAGACCCAGTACTTC. Protein sequence: CASSYRGGQETQYF.

Written as DNA, the CDR3 is TGTGCCAGCAGCCGGAGGCTCCGTGACTACGAGCAGTACTTC. This translates into CASSRRLRDYEQYF. The rearrangement links TRBV7-2 to TRBJ2-7; D possibly corresponds to TRBD2 (5 bases). Germline assignment: CDR1 SGHTA and CDR2 FQGNSA. The CDR3 sequence is 14 residues long. Trimming left V 5 bases short and J 3 bases short, with 14 bases between.

The chain couples TRBV4-1 to TRBJ1-4; 7 bases map to TRBD1. V lost 3 bases to trimming and J lost 8 bases; unmatched junction nucleotides: 12. The germline CDR1 and CDR2 sequences are MGHRA and YSYEKL. The CDR3 runs 16 residues. The CDR3, as DNA: TGCGCCAGCAGCCAGGTTTCGACAGGGCGTCAAGAAAAACTGTTTTTT. This sequence encodes CASSQVSTGRQEKLFF.

The chain recombines TRBV7-3 with TRBJ2-2, with TRBD2 matching 14 bases. CDR1 is SGHTA, CDR2 FQGTGA, per germline. V lost 2 bases to trimming and J lost 6 bases; unmatched junction nucleotides: 8. This CDR3 region has 18 residues. CDR3 loop: CASSLRGVGLAGAGELFF. Written as DNA, the CDR3 is TGTGCCAGCAGCTTACGAGGCGTGGGACTAGCGGGAGCCGGGGAGCTGTTTTTT.

This clone was detected only once. The rearrangement uses TRBV7-3 and TRBJ2-2; no clear D. The V end was cut by 5 bases, the J end by 4 bases, with 11 bases between. There are 14 residues in the CDR3. CDR1 is SGHTA, CDR2 FQGTGA, per germline. The CDR3 DNA sequence: TGTGCCAGCAGCCCCGTTGTGGCCACCGGGGAGCTGTTTTTT. It is translated as CASSPVVATGELFF.

V gene TRBV9 combines with J gene TRBJ2-1; 13 bases align to TRBD2. Germline loops: CDR1 SGDLS, CDR2 YYNGEE. The ends lost 2 bases at V and 12 bases at J; junction bases unmatched: 5. CDR3 length: 14 residues. Here the CDR3 reads CASSVTSGRLAQFF. Written as DNA, the CDR3 is TGTGCCAGCAGCGTGACTAGCGGGAGGCTGGCGCAGTTCTTC.

The V gene is TRBV5-1, the J gene TRBJ2-4; D may be TRBD1 or TRBD2 (5 bases each). Looked up from germline, CDR1 is SGHRS and CDR2 is YFSETQ. Trimming shortened V by 1 base and J by 5 bases, and 7 bases separated the two germline ends. The CDR3 totals 13 residues. The CDR3 reads CASSLMGENIQYF. CDR3 nucleotides: TGCGCCAGCAGCTTGATGGGGGAAAACATTCAGTACTTC.

The chain combines TRBV28 with TRBJ1-4, with 9 positions matching TRBD1. The V segment lost 6 bases and the J segment 5 bases; nucleotides outside the gene matches: 7. Germline V lookup: CDR1 MDHEN, CDR2 SYDVKM. The CDR3 is made up of 15 amino acids. CDR3 nucleotides: TGTGCCAGCAGGACCCGGACAGGGGTAAATGAAAAACTGTTTTTT. It specifies CASRTRTGVNEKLFF.

The rearrangement links TRBV27 to TRBJ1-6; TRBD1 matches at 7 bases. This CDR3 contains 15 residues. V lost 3 bases, J lost 10 bases, and 9 bases stayed unmatched. The germline CDR1 and CDR2 sequences are MNHEY and SMNVEV (reference sequence). The CDR3 loop reads CASSFSRGRGSPLHF. In nucleotides, the CDR3 is TGTGCCAGCAGTTTCTCGAGGGGGCGGGGATCACCCCTCCACTTT.

This chain links TRBV7-9 with TRBJ1-5, with 12 bases aligning to TRBD1. The CDR3 runs to 19 residues. V dropped 4 bases and J dropped 1; count of bases not matched to a gene: 11. Germline V gives CDR1 SEHNR, CDR2 FQNEAQ (reference sequence). In nucleotides, the CDR3 is TGTGCCAGCAGCTATTCCGGGACAGGGGGCATCGGGAGCAATCAGCCCCAGCATTTT. Its protein is CASSYSGTGGIGSNQPQHF.

The chain employs TRBV4-1 and TRBJ1-1; 10 bases match TRBD1. The V gene's germline CDR1 is MGHRA and CDR2 YSYEKL. With 3 bases clipped from V and 3 bases from J, the junction kept 4 bases outside the gene matches. The CDR3 has 15 amino acids. The CDR3 spells CASSQTGGSDTEAFF. The CDR3 bases are TGCGCCAGCAGCCAGACAGGGGGCTCGGACACTGAAGCTTTCTTT.

CDR3 DNA sequence: TGCGCCAGCAGCCAAGATTTAGCTGTCTACAATGAGCAGTTCTTC. Residues: CASSQDLAVYNEQFF. This chain connects TRBV4-1 to TRBJ2-1; D remains unclear. In germline, CDR1 is MGHRA, CDR2 YSYEKL. The CDR3 loop spans 15 amino acids. With 0 bases removed from V and 3 bases from J, the gap between germline ends came to 9 bases.

V gene TRBV28 combines with J gene TRBJ1-2; 9 bases fit TRBD1. Germline CDR1 and CDR2: MDHEN and SYDVKM. After removal of 8 bases from V and 3 bases from J, the junction contained 4 bases not matched to a gene. This CDR3 contains 13 residues. The CDR3, as DNA: TGTGCCAGCGCAGGGGACAGGGACTATGGCTACACCTTC. This encodes CASAGDRDYGYTF.

The V and J genes are TRBV3-1 (or the pseudogene TRBV3-2) and TRBJ2-1, with 11 bases fitting TRBD1. Germline V gene sequence: CDR1 LGHDT, CDR2 YNNKEL (reference sequence). V lost 7 bases to trimming and J lost 10 bases; unmatched junction nucleotides: 9. The CDR3 spans 14 residues. CDR3 sequence: CASTIGTGGAEQFF. In DNA form, the CDR3 reads TGTGCCAGCACAATCGGGACAGGGGGGGCCGAGCAGTTCTTC.

V gene TRBV2 combines with J gene TRBJ2-2, with 10 bases identical to TRBD2. With V trimmed by 8 bases and J by 7 bases, 13 bases remained unmatched. The CDR3 is 16 residues long. Germline V gene data show CDR1 as SNHLY and CDR2 as FYNNEI. CDR3 residues: CASGQREGQLRGELFF. The CDR3 DNA reads as TGTGCCAGCGGACAGCGGGAGGGCCAGTTACGCGGGGAGCTGTTTTTT. The full variable domain, in which reference TRBV2 and TRBJ2-2 provide the parts outside the CDR3, is EPEVTQTPSHQVTQMGQEVILRCVPISNHLYFYWYRQILGQKVEFLVSFYNNEISEKSEIFDDQFSVERPDGSNFTLKIRSTKLEDSAMYFCASGQREGQLRGELFFGEGSRLTVL.

The chain links TRBV6-2 or TRBV6-3 to TRBJ2-1; 12 positions agree with TRBD2. V was clipped by 5 bases and J by 1 base; unmatched bases: 3. This CDR3 has 16 residues. The V gene's germline CDR1 is MNHEY and CDR2 SVGEGT. Written as DNA, the CDR3 is TGTGCCAGCAGTACTAGCGGGAGGATATCCTACAATGAGCAGTTCTTC. Protein product: CASSTSGRISYNEQFF.

This chain links TRBV6-2 or TRBV6-3 with TRBJ2-4; D tentatively fits TRBD1 or TRBD2 (5 bases each). The CDR3 has 16 amino acids. Germline V lookup: CDR1 MNHEY, CDR2 SVGEGT. The ends were cut back, 2 bases at V and 0 bases at J, with 11 bases in the middle. This chain's CDR3 is CASSYPGTVAKNIQYF. CDR3 coding DNA: TGTGCCAGCAGTTACCCCGGGACCGTAGCCAAAAACATTCAGTACTTC.

The CDR3 reads CASSEAGSGNTIYF. CDR3 nucleotides: TGTGCCAGCAGTGAAGCAGGGTCTGGAAACACCATATATTTT. The rearrangement joins TRBV6-1 to TRBJ1-3; D call uncertain. This CDR3 comprises 14 residues. Trimming pared 0 bases from V and 1 base from J, leaving 4 bases between. Germline lookup yields CDR1 MNHNS and CDR2 SASEGT.

This rearrangement joins TRBV18 to TRBJ1-1; D call uncertain. The germline gives CDR1 KGHSH, CDR2 LQKENI. The CDR3 runs to 13 residues. Trimming removed 6 bases from V and 0 bases from J, with 8 bases in between. The CDR3 sequence is CASSSPLNTEAFF. CDR3 bases: TGTGCCAGCTCCTCCCCCCTGAACACTGAAGCTTTCTTT.

The J gene is TRBJ2-2, the V gene TRBV5-5; no definite D call. Per germline, CDR1 SGHKS and CDR2 YYEKEE (reference sequence). This CDR3 is built from 14 residues. The V and J ends lost 2 bases and 4 bases respectively, with 9 bases between them. DNA of the CDR3: TGTGCCAGCAGCTTAAGGCAGGTCACCGGGGAGCTGTTTTTT. The encoded protein is CASSLRQVTGELFF.

The V gene is TRBV5-1, the J gene TRBJ2-5; D ambiguous. The CDR3 loop spans 12 amino acids. CDR1 is SGHRS, CDR2 YFSETQ, per germline. V was shortened by 5 bases and J by 5 bases, with 10 bases between the two germline ends. The chain's CDR3 is CASRPGRETQYF. The CDR3, as DNA: TGCGCCAGCAGACCCGGACGGGAGACCCAGTACTTC.